This T cell receptor (beta chain) was identified during a study of cytomegalovirus exposure and HLA in healthy donors. Findings of the study overall: With later analysis, a missense DCLRE1C variant became linked to TCR beta V- and J-gene trimming. In an earlier analysis, in some 500 donors, most V segments appeared productive either ~90% or ~30% of the time. Over 15,000 TCR beta sequences were associated with HLA alleles at 0.05 false discovery rate in a later analysis. Excluded were some V segments that proved indistinguishable, including TRBV6-2 and TRBV6-3.

The CDR3 is 15 amino acids. The germline V gene encodes CDR1 LNHDA and CDR2 SQIVND (reference sequence). Trimming at V came to 6 bases and at J to 7 bases, leaving 9 bases not matched to a gene. Amplification used 60 Vbeta primers and 13 Jbeta primers. Clones were read by immunoSEQ multiplex PCR, and TCRdb kept only the in-frame ones, dropping some. This sample has about 120,000 clones, with around 79% found just once. This clone was recorded once. The antigen is unknown. Input material: PBMCs. The V call is TRBV19, the J call TRBJ1-5, with 10 positions matching TRBD1. This TCR was recovered from a woman aged 40 to 50 in good health and CMV-seronegative. Here the CDR3 DNA reads TGTGCCAGTAGCCTGGGACAGGGGCTGGGGCAGCCCCAGCATTTT. It encodes CASSLGQGLGQPQHF.